The 8 T cell receptor beta chains in this list originate from one sample, sequenced in a study of T-cell reconstitution after alpha-beta-depleted transplantation in children. Preparing the TCRbeta library involved the use of unique molecular identifiers. From the PCR reads, TCRdb called clonotypes with MiXCR, one entry per CDR3 protein. The table records some 640,000 distinct CDR3 sequences, about 15% of them present only once. Sequenced here: PBMCs from the stem cell graft donor, sampled from the stem cell graft. These receptors originate from a human donor who donated a stem cell graft to a child with acute myeloid leukemia.

The chain carries TRBV7-8 and TRBJ1-3, with TRBD1 identical over 8 bases. Germline CDR1 is SGHVS and CDR2 is FQNEAQ. V trimming: 4 bases; J trimming: 0 bases; junction bases outside the gene matches: 11. There are 18 residues in the CDR3. The CDR3: CASSSTPGQVYSGNTIYF. Written as DNA, the CDR3 is TGTGCCAGCAGCTCCACACCGGGACAGGTTTACTCTGGAAACACCATATATTTT. Looking up the rest from reference TRBV7-8 and TRBJ1-3 gives the full variable domain: GAGVSQSPRYKVAKRGQDVALRCDPISGHVSLFWYQQALGQGPEFLTYFQNEAQLDKSGLPSDRFFAERPEGSVSTLKIQRTQQEDSAVYLCASSSTPGQVYSGNTIYFGEGSWLTVV.

The V and J genes are TRBV4-3 and TRBJ2-3; D remains ambiguous. Germline V gives CDR1 LGHNA, CDR2 YSLEER. V was pared by 3 bases and J by 0 bases, with 16 bases between. The CDR3 runs to 17 residues. CDR3: CASSHTYRPSSTDTQYF. CDR3 DNA: TGCGCCAGCAGCCACACATACCGGCCCTCGAGCACAGATACGCAGTATTTT.

This clonotype was seen only a few times. The chain recombines TRBV14 with TRBJ2-2; D is unclear. Germline assignment: CDR1 SGHDN and CDR2 FVKESK. V lost 1 base and J 1 base, leaving 1 base between the germline ends. This CDR3 region has 13 residues. This chain's CDR3 is CASSQVNTGELFF. For the CDR3, the DNA is TGTGCCAGCAGCCAAGTGAACACCGGGGAGCTGTTTTTT.

This clonotype showed up many times. The V gene is TRBV20-1, the J gene TRBJ2-1, with D possibly matching TRBD1 (7 bases). The CDR3 contains 14 residues. Germline values: CDR1 DFQATT, CDR2 SNEGSKA (reference sequence). V was cut by 1 base and J by 6 bases, with 13 bases left in between. For the CDR3, the DNA is TGCAGTGCTAGAGGGGCAGGGGGGTTCAATGAGCAGTTCTTC. Its protein is CSARGAGGFNEQFF.

The rearrangement uses TRBV7-2 and TRBJ2-5, with D hard to call. The CDR3 extends over 14 amino acids. The germline V gene has CDR1 SGHTA and CDR2 FQGNSA. Trimming took 4 bases from V and 5 from J, leaving 14 bases between them. The CDR3 here is CASSSRKEWETQYF. The DNA for the CDR3 is TGTGCCAGCAGCTCGCGAAAGGAGTGGGAGACCCAGTACTTC.

This clonotype has a handful of counts. V is TRBV7-9 and J is TRBJ2-1, with TRBD2 matching over 10 bases. CDR3 length: 17 residues. With V trimmed by 3 bases and J by 8 bases, 13 bases remained unmatched. CDR1 is SEHNR and CDR2 is FQNEAQ in the germline V gene (reference sequence). The CDR3 here is CASSFRTSGNSRDEQFF. In nucleotides, the CDR3 is TGTGCCAGCAGCTTCAGGACTAGCGGAAACTCGAGGGATGAGCAGTTCTTC.

This clonotype was counted between two and nine times. The rearrangement uses TRBV6-5 and TRBJ1-6, with D unresolved. CDR1 is MNHEY and CDR2 is SVGAGI in the germline V gene. The CDR3 loop spans 16 amino acids. V lost 0 bases and J lost 10, with 16 bases in between. CDR3 coding DNA: TGTGCCAGCAGTTACTCCCCGACGGTGCTGGCGTCACCCCTCCACTTT. This codes for CASSYSPTVLASPLHF.

V is TRBV24-1 and J is TRBJ2-3; D not resolved. This CDR3 contains 12 residues. Per the germline V gene, CDR1 is KGHDR and CDR2 is SFDVKD. Trimming stripped 2 bases from V and 2 bases from J, with 1 base between. The CDR3 DNA is TGTGCCACCAGTGATTACACAGATACGCAGTATTTT. This gives the protein CATSDYTDTQYF.